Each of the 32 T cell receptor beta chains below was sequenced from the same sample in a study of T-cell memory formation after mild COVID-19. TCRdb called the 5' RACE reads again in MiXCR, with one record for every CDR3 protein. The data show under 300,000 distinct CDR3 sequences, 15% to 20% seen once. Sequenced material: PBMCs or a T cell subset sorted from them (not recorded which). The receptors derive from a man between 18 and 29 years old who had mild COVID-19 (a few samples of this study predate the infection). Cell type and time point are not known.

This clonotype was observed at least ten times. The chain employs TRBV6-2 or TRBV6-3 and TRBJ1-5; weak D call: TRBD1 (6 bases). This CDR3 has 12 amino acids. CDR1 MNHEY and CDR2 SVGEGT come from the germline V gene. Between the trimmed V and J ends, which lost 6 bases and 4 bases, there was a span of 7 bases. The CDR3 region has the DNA TGTGCCAGCAGAACAGGGAATCAGCCCCAGCATTTT. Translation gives CASRTGNQPQHF.

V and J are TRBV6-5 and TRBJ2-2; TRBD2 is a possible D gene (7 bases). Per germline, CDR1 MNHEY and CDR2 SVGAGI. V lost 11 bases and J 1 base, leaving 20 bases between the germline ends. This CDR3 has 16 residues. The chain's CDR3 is CAARGAGAQNTGELFF. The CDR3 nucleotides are TGTGCCGCACGAGGCGCGGGGGCCCAGAACACCGGGGAGCTGTTTTTT.

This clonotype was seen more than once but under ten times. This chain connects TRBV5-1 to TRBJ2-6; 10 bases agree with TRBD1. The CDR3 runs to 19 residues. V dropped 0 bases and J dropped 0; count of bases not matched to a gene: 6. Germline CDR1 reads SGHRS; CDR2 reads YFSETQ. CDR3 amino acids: CASSLAGQGVASGANVLTF. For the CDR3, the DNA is TGCGCCAGCAGCTTGGCCGGACAGGGGGTGGCCTCTGGGGCCAACGTCCTGACTTTC.

The DNA of the CDR3 is TGTGCCAGCAAAAATGGGATTGGCAATCAGCCCCAGCATTTT. It specifies CASKNGIGNQPQHF. This chain links TRBV27 with TRBJ1-5; no firm D call. The CDR3 covers 14 residues. V gave up 7 bases and J gave up 2 bases, with 12 bases separating them. Germline CDR1 reads MNHEY; CDR2 reads SMNVEV (reference sequence).

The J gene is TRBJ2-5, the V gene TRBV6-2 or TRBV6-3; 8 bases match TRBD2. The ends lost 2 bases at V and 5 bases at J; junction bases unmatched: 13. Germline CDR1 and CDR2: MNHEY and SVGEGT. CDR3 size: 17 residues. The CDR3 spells CASSYRPWTSLGETQYF. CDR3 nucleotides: TGTGCCAGCAGTTACCGACCTTGGACTAGCCTCGGGGAGACCCAGTACTTC.

CDR3 sequence (DNA): TGTGCCAGCAGCTTGGCAGGGTGGAAGGACGAGCAGTACTTC. Encoded protein: CASSLAGWKDEQYF. The chain uses TRBV5-6 and TRBJ2-7, with D perhaps TRBD1 (5 bases). The V and J ends lost 0 bases and 5 bases respectively, with 12 bases between them. The germline gives CDR1 SGHDT, CDR2 YYEEEE. This CDR3 is 14 amino acids long. The entire variable domain, with the rest obtained from reference TRBV5-6 and TRBJ2-7, is as follows: DAGVTQSPTHLIKTRGQQVTLRCSPKSGHDTVSWYQQALGQGPQFIFQYYEEEERQRGNFPDRFSGHQFPNYSSELNVNALLLGDSALYLCASSLAGWKDEQYFGPGTRLTVT.

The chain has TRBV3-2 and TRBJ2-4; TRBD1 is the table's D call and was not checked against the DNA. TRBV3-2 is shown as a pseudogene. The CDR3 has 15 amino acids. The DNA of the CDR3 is TGTGCCAGCAGCCAAATGAAGACAGGGGGCGTCATTCAGTACTTC. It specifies CASSQMKTGGVIQYF.

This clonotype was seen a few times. This CDR3 is CAISQIAGQTYQETQYF. The CDR3 nucleotides are TGTGCCATCAGTCAAATCGCAGGACAGACCTACCAAGAGACCCAGTACTTC. V and J are TRBV10-3 and TRBJ2-5; D is possibly TRBD1 (6 bases). Deletions cut 5 bases from V and 0 bases from J, with 19 bases between. The germline V gene has CDR1 ENHRY and CDR2 SYGVKD. The CDR3 loop spans 17 amino acids.

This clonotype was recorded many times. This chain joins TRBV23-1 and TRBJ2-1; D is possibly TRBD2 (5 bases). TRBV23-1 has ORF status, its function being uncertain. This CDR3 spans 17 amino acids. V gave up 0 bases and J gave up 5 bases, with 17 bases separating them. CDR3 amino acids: CASSQSPEDCPHNEQFF. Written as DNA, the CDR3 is TGCGCCAGCAGTCAATCCCCGGAGGATTGCCCCCACAATGAGCAGTTCTTC.

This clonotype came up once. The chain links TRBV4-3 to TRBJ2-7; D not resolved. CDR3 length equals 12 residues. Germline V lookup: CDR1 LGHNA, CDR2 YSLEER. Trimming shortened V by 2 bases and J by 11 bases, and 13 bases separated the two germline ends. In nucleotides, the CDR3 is TGCGCCAGCAGCCAACTCCCGGGTCGAGAGTACGTC. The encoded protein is CASSQLPGREYV.

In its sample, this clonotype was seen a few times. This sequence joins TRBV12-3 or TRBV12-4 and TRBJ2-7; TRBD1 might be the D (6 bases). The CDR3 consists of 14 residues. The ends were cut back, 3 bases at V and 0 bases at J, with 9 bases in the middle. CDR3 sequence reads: CASSLGTFSYEQYF. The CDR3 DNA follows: TGTGCCAGCAGTTTGGGGACATTCTCCTACGAGCAGTACTTC.

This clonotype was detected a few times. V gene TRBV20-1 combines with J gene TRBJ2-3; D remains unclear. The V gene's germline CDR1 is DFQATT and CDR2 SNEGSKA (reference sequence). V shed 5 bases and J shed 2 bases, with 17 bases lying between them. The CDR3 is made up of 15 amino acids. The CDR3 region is CSALFRPPVTDTQYF. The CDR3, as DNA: TGCAGTGCTCTATTCCGACCTCCCGTCACAGATACGCAGTATTTT.

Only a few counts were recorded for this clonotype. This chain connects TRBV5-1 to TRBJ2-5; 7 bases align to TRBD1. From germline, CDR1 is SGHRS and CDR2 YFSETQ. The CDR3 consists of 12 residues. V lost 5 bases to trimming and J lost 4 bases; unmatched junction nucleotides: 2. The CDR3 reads CASRTGTETQYF. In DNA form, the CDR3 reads TGCGCCAGCAGGACAGGGACAGAGACCCAGTACTTC.

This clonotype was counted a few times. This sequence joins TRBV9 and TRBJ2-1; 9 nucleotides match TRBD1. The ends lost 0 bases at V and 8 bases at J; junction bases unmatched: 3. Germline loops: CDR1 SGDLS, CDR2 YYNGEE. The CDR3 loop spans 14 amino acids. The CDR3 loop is CASSVGDRAYEQFF. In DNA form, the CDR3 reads TGTGCCAGCAGCGTAGGGGACAGGGCCTATGAGCAGTTCTTC. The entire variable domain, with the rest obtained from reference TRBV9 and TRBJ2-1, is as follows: DSGVTQTPKHLITATGQRVTLRCSPRSGDLSVYWYQQSLDQGLQFLIQYYNGEERAKGNILERFSAQQFPDLHSELNLSSLELGDSALYFCASSVGDRAYEQFFGPGTRLTVL.

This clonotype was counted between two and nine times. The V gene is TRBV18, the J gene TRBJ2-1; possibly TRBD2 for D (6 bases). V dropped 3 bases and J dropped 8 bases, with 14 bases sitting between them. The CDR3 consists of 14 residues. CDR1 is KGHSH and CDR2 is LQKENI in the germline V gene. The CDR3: CASSPRREIDEQFF. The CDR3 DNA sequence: TGTGCCAGCTCACCGAGGAGGGAGATCGATGAGCAGTTCTTC.

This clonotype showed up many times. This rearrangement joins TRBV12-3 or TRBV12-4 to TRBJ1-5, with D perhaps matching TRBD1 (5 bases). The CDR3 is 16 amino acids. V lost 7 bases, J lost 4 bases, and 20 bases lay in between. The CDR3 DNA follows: TGTGCCAGCACACTCAGGGAAGGAAACAGAAATCAGCCCCAGCATTTT. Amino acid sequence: CASTLREGNRNQPQHF.

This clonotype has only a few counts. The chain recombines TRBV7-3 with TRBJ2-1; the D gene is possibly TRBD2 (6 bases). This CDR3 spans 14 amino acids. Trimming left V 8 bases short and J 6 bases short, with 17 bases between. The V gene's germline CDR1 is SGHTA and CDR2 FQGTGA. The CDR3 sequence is CASGPGERRNEQFF. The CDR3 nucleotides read TGTGCCAGCGGTCCGGGGGAGCGACGCAATGAGCAGTTCTTC.

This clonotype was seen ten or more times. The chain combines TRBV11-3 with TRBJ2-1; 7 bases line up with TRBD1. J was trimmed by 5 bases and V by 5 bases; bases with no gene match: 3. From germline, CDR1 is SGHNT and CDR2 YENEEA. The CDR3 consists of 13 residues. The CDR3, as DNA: TGTGCCAGCAGCCGGGACAGACACAATGAGCAGTTCTTC. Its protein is CASSRDRHNEQFF.

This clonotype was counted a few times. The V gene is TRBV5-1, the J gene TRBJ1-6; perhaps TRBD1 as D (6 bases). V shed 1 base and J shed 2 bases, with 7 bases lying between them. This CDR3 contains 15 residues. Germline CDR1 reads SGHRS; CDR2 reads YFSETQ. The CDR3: CASSLQGPYNSPLHF. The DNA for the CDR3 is TGCGCCAGCAGCTTGCAGGGGCCCTATAATTCACCCCTCCACTTT.

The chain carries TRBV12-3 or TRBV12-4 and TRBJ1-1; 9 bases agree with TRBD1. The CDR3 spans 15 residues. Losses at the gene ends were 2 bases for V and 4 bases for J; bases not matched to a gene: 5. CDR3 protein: CASSLTGGAGTEAFF. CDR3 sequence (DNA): TGTGCCAGCAGTTTAACAGGGGGCGCGGGCACTGAAGCTTTCTTT.

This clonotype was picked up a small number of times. The DNA for the CDR3 is TGTGCCAGCAGTTACGGGGCGACGTTGAACACTGAAGCTTTCTTT. Translating it yields CASSYGATLNTEAFF. The chain couples TRBV6-5 to TRBJ1-1, with D perhaps TRBD1 (5 bases). The germline V gene has CDR1 MNHEY and CDR2 SVGAGI. The germline V and J ends were trimmed by 2 bases and 0 bases, with 10 bases remaining between them. This CDR3 has 15 residues.

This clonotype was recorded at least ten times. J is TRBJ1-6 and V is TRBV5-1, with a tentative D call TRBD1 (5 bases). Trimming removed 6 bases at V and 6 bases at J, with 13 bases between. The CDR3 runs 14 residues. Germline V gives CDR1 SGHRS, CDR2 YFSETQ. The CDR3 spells CASKGSLGNSPLHF. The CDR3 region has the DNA TGCGCCAGCAAGGGGAGCCTGGGTAATTCACCCCTCCACTTT.

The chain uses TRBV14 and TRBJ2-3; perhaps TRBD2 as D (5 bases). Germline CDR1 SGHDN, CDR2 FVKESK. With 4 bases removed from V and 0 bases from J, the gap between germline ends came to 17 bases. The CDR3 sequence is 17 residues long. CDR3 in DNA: TGTGCCAGCAGCCCGAGATCAGGCGGGCCTAGCACAGATACGCAGTATTTT. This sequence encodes CASSPRSGGPSTDTQYF.

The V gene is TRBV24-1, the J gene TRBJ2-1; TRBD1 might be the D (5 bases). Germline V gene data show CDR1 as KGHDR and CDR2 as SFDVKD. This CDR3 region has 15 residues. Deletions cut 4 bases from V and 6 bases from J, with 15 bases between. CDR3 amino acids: CATSDRTRDSNEQFF. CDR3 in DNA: TGTGCCACCAGTGACCGAACCCGCGACAGCAATGAGCAGTTCTTC.

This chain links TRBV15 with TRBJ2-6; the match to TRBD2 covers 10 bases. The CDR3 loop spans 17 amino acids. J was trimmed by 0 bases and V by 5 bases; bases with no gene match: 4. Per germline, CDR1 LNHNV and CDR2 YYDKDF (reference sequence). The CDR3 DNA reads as TGTGCCACCAGCCGGACTAGCGGAGGCTCTGGGGCCAACGTCCTGACTTTC. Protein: CATSRTSGGSGANVLTF. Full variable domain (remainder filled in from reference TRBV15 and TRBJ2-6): DAMVIQNPRYQVTQFGKPVTLSCSQTLNHNVMYWYQQKSSQAPKLLFHYYDKDFNNEADTPDNFQSRRPNTSFCFLDIRSPGLGDTAMYLCATSRTSGGSGANVLTFGAGSRLTVL.

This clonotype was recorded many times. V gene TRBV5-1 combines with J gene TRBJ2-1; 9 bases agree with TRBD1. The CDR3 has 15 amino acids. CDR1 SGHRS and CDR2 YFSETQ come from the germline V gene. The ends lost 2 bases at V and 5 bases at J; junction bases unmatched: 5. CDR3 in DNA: TGCGCCAGCAGCTTCTCCGGGACAGGGCACAATGAGCAGTTCTTC. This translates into CASSFSGTGHNEQFF.

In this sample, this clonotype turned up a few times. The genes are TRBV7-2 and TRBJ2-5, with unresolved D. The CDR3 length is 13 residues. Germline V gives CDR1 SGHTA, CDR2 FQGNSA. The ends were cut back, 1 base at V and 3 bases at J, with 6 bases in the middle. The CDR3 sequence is CASSLVRKETQYF. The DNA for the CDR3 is TGTGCCAGCAGCTTAGTAAGGAAAGAGACCCAGTACTTC.

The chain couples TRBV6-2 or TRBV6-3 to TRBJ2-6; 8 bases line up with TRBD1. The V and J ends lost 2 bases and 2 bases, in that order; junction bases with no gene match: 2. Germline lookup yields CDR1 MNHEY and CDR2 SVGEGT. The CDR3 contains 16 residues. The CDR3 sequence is CASSYTRGPGANVLTF. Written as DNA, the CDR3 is TGTGCCAGCAGTTACACCAGGGGGCCTGGGGCCAACGTCCTGACTTTC.

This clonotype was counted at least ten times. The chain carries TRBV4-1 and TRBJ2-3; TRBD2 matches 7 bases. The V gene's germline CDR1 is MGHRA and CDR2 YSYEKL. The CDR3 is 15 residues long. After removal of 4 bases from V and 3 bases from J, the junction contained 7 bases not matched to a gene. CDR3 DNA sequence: TGCGCCAGCAGCCCGCGCGGCGGGGGAACAGATACGCAGTATTTT. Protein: CASSPRGGGTDTQYF.

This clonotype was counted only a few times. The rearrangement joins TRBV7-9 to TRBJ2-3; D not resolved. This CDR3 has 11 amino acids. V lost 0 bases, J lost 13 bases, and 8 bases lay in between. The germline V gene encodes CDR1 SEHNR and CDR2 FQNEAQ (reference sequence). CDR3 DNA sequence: TGTGCCAGCAGCTTAGCCTTCTGGGAGTATTTT. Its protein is CASSLAFWEYF.

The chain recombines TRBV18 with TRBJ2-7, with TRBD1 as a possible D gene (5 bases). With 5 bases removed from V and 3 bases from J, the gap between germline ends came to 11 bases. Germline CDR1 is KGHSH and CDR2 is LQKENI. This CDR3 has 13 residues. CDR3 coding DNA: TGTGCCAGCTCAGCAGGGTCGATCTACGAGCAGTACTTC. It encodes CASSAGSIYEQYF.

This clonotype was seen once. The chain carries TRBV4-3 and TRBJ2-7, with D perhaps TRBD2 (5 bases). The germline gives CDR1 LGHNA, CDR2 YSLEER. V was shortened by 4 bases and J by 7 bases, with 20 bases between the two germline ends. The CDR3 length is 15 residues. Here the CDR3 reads CASSPTPGGLGEQYF. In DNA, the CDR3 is TGCGCCAGCAGCCCCACCCCAGGCGGACTGGGGGAGCAGTACTTC.